Below, 11 T cell receptor beta chains from the same sample are listed, as sequenced in a study of blood T cells in healthy people across ages. The authors ran a second PCR of about 7 to 11 cycles using a sample-barcoded 5' primer and a J-beta primer mix. TCRdb used MiXCR to reprocess the 5' RACE reads, holding one entry per CDR3 protein. The sample has 1.6 million or so distinct CDR3 sequences, 30% to 35% seen once. The sequencing sample was made of blood. These receptor sequences come from a woman in her 30s in good health.

This clonotype has ten or more counts. This chain links TRBV6-2 or TRBV6-3 with TRBJ2-7; 9 nucleotides align to TRBD1. Germline V gene sequence: CDR1 MNHEY, CDR2 SVGEGT. V was clipped by 6 bases and J by 5 bases; unmatched bases: 11. The CDR3 extends over 15 amino acids. This chain's CDR3 is CASRPAGTGFHEQYF. CDR3 DNA sequence: TGTGCCAGCAGACCCGCCGGGACAGGGTTCCACGAGCAGTACTTC.

A word on this clonotype: Because the CDR3 is missing its conserved closing phenylalanine or tryptophan, this is likely a read error. V usage is TRBV10-1 and J usage is TRBJ2-3; 15 bases are shared with TRBD2. Germline V CDR1 and CDR2: WNHNN, SYGVQD (reference sequence). With 5 bases clipped from V and 11 bases from J, the junction kept 5 bases outside the gene matches. The CDR3 loop spans 14 amino acids. CDR3 in DNA: TGCGCCAGCAGTAAAGGGACTAGCGGGGGGAAGCAGTATCTT. This encodes CASSKGTSGGKQYL.

This clonotype was seen a handful of times. The CDR3 reads CASSGPGQVHSDEQFF. The CDR3 bases are TGTGCCAGCAGTGGTCCAGGACAGGTCCATAGCGATGAGCAGTTCTTC. The gene calls are TRBV6-1 and TRBJ2-1; TRBD1 matches 7 bases. V lost 4 bases to trimming and J lost 8 bases; unmatched junction nucleotides: 14. Germline values: CDR1 MNHNS, CDR2 SASEGT. This CDR3 comprises 16 residues.

This clonotype was seen more than once but under ten times. V usage is TRBV20-1 and J usage is TRBJ2-7; 7 nucleotides match TRBD2. The V and J ends lost 5 bases and 4 bases, in that order; junction bases with no gene match: 8. This CDR3 region has 13 residues. The V gene's germline CDR1 is DFQATT and CDR2 SNEGSKA (reference sequence). CDR3 in amino acids: CSAPGLVRYEQYF. CDR3 coding DNA: TGCAGTGCTCCCGGACTAGTTCGGTACGAGCAGTACTTC.

This clonotype has more than one count but fewer than ten. The chain employs TRBV7-8 and TRBJ2-2; 7 bases are shared with TRBD1. From germline, CDR1 is SGHVS and CDR2 FQNEAQ. The CDR3 contains 16 residues. Trimming cost V 2 bases and J 6 bases; bases outside gene matches: 9. CDR3 residues: CASSLSPEGAPGELFF. CDR3 coding DNA: TGTGCCAGCAGCTTATCTCCAGAGGGGGCGCCCGGGGAGCTGTTTTTT.

The V call is TRBV5-1, the J call TRBJ2-6; no reliable D call. Germline loops: CDR1 SGHRS, CDR2 YFSETQ. Trimming took off 6 bases at V and 1 base at J, with 23 bases between the two ends. The CDR3 extends over 19 amino acids. CDR3 sequence reads: CASKRSIGVLWSGANVLTF. CDR3 nucleotides: TGCGCCAGCAAAAGGAGCATAGGTGTTCTTTGGTCTGGGGCCAACGTCCTGACTTTC.

The V and J genes are TRBV7-2 and TRBJ1-2, with D hard to call. From germline, CDR1 is SGHTA and CDR2 FQGNSA. This CDR3 has 16 amino acids. Trimming left V 1 base short and J 8 bases short, with 20 bases between. The CDR3 sequence is CASSLGRAGTMGGYTF. The CDR3 DNA reads as TGTGCCAGCAGCTTAGGGAGGGCCGGTACTATGGGCGGCTACACCTTC.

This clonotype was seen more than once but under ten times. The chain joins TRBV27 to TRBJ2-7, with 9 bases that match TRBD1. J was trimmed by 3 bases and V by 3 bases; bases with no gene match: 6. Germline CDR1 is MNHEY and CDR2 is SMNVEV (reference sequence). The CDR3 loop spans 15 amino acids. CDR3: CASSFGQGIYYEQYF. The CDR3 region has the DNA TGTGCCAGCAGTTTTGGACAGGGGATCTACTACGAGCAGTACTTC.

The rearrangement links TRBV5-1 to TRBJ2-1, with TRBD2 matching 12 bases. V lost 3 bases to trimming and J lost 8 bases; unmatched junction nucleotides: 6. In germline, CDR1 is SGHRS, CDR2 YFSETQ. This CDR3 contains 15 residues. The DNA of the CDR3 is TGCGCCAGCAGCTCGACTAGCGGGAGAGTCTATGAGCAGTTCTTC. This sequence encodes CASSSTSGRVYEQFF.

This clonotype has more than one count but fewer than ten. The rearrangement links TRBV20-1 to TRBJ2-1, with D tentatively TRBD1 (6 bases). V lost 7 bases and J 8 bases, leaving 15 bases between the germline ends. The germline CDR1 and CDR2 sequences are DFQATT and SNEGSKA (reference sequence). This CDR3 is built from 12 residues. The CDR3 nucleotides read TGCAGTGTACAGGGATTGGTATATGAGCAGTTCTTC. Its protein product is CSVQGLVYEQFF.

As for this clonotype: A much larger clone differs by one base, so this may be a read error. The chain recombines TRBV12-3 or TRBV12-4 with TRBJ2-1; D unclear. This CDR3 comprises 14 residues. The CDR3 region is CTSRHPSSYNEQFF. CDR3 in DNA: TGTACCAGCAGACACCCTAGCTCCTACAATGAGCAGTTCTTC.